This TCR beta chain appears in the sequencing data of a study of cytomegalovirus exposure and HLA in healthy donors. The V gene lost 3 bases and the J gene lost 0 bases, with 19 bases spanning the gap. The length of the CDR3 is 17 residues. Looked up from germline, CDR1 is SGHNT and CDR2 is YYREEE (reference sequence). The PCR employed 60 Vbeta primers together with 13 Jbeta primers. Profiled with immunoSEQ multiplex PCR; TCRdb holds only in-frame clones, not every one. Of about 150,000 clones in the sample, about 74% were seen once. The receptor's source is a man in his forties in good health and CMV-seronegative. This chain joins TRBV5-4 and TRBJ2-7; D is possibly TRBD2 (6 bases). The sample was PBMCs. The CDR3 reads CASSSGVGGRSSYEQYF. The CDR3, as DNA: TGTGCCAGCAGCTCTGGGGTTGGGGGGAGGAGCTCCTACGAGCAGTACTTC.